This T cell receptor beta chain was sequenced for a study of T cell responses to AZD1222 COVID-19 vaccine. This clone showed up just once. Its specificity is unknown. Regarding the study as a whole: Epitopes outside B.1.351 and B.1.1.7 mutated regions reportedly drew nearly half of spike TCRs.

Produced via immunoSEQ multiplex PCR; TCRdb's table is partial and in-frame only. The table has 120,000 to 150,000 clones, approximately 90% seen once. The receptor comes from an adult who received the AZD1222 COVID-19 vaccine. Here the sequenced sample was peripheral blood, taken 28 days after the second AZD1222 dose.

CDR3 in amino acids: CASSISGTGGAEVEQYF. The DNA for the CDR3 is TGCGCCAGCAGCATTTCCGGGACAGGGGGCGCGGAGGTCGAGCAGTACTTC. V gene TRBV5-1 combines with J gene TRBJ2-7, with 12 bases fitting TRBD1. The V and J ends lost 4 bases and 6 bases, in that order; junction bases with no gene match: 14. CDR3 length: 17 amino acids. Per the germline V gene, CDR1 is SGHRS and CDR2 is YFSETQ.